The 4 T cell receptor beta chains presented below share a single source sample, sequenced in a study of cytomegalovirus exposure and HLA in healthy donors. Both 60 Vbeta primers and 13 Jbeta primers went into the PCR. Only in-frame clones appear in the TCRdb table, and some are missing; sequencing was by immunoSEQ multiplex PCR. The table lists approximately 150,000 clones, 60% to 80% of them singletons. The sample consisted of PBMCs. The source of these receptors is a male donor in good health and CMV-seronegative.

The chain joins TRBV27 to TRBJ2-1, with 14 bases aligning to TRBD2. CDR1 is MNHEY and CDR2 is SMNVEV in the germline V gene (reference sequence). The V segment lost 4 bases and the J segment 8 bases; nucleotides outside the gene matches: 4. There are 15 residues in the CDR3. In DNA, the CDR3 is TGTGCCAGCAGTTCGGGGACTAGCGGGAGCGATGAGCAGTTCTTC. This gives the protein CASSSGTSGSDEQFF.

This clone was seen only once. V is TRBV28 and J is TRBJ1-2, with D unclear. CDR1 is MDHEN and CDR2 is SYDVKM in the germline V gene. The CDR3 has 13 residues. Trimming left V 2 bases short and J 4 bases short, with 8 bases between. The CDR3 is CASSLLGFYGYTF. The CDR3 DNA follows: TGTGCCAGCAGTTTACTGGGCTTCTATGGCTACACCTTC.

The chain recombines TRBV19 with TRBJ1-2; 7 positions agree with TRBD1. This CDR3 has 16 amino acids. From germline, CDR1 is LNHDA and CDR2 SQIVND (reference sequence). V dropped 7 bases and J dropped 8; count of bases not matched to a gene: 19. The CDR3 DNA sequence: TGTGCCAGTAACCGGGACAGAGATCCAGGGTATGAAGGCTACACCTTC. It specifies CASNRDRDPGYEGYTF. The full variable domain, its missing parts supplied by reference TRBV19 and TRBJ1-2, is DGGITQSPKYLFRKEGQNVTLSCEQNLNHDAMYWYRQDPGQGLRLIYYSQIVNDFQKGDIAEGYSVSREKKESFPLTVTSAQKNPTAFYLCASNRDRDPGYEGYTFGSGTRLTVV.

The chain uses TRBV2 and TRBJ2-5; 16 bases match TRBD2. V shed 7 bases and J 5 bases; nucleotides not matched to a gene: 13. The CDR3 covers 18 residues. From germline, CDR1 is SNHLY and CDR2 FYNNEI. The CDR3 nucleotides are TGTGCCAGCACCCTCGGGACTAGCGGGGGGGCGATTCGGGAGACCCAGTACTTC. Amino acids: CASTLGTSGGAIRETQYF.